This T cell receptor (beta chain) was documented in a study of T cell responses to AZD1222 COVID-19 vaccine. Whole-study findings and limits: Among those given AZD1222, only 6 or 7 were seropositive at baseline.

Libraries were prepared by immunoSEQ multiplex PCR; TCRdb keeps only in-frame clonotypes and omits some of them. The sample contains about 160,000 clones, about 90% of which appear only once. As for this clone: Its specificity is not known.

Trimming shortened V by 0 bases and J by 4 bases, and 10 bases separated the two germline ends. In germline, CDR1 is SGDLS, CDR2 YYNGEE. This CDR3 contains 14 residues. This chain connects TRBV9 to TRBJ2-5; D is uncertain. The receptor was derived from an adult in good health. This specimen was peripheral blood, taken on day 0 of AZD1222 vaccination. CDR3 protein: CASSVEPFSETQYF. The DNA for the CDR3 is TGTGCCAGCAGCGTAGAACCTTTTTCAGAGACCCAGTACTTC.